The following is a TCR beta chain sequence with its context. The antigen remains unidentified. The entry originates in a study of OX40 agonist ivuxolimab in advanced cancers. At the level of the study: Dose-escalation patients had hepatocellular carcinoma, melanoma, renal cell or head and neck cancer. From about 20 to 79 years was the age range, with a mean of roughly 64 years, and roughly 80% were male.

In germline, CDR1 is MDHEN, CDR2 SYDVKM. The CDR3 runs to 13 residues. V dropped 5 bases and J dropped 6 bases, with 14 bases sitting between them. Sequencing used immunoSEQ multiplex PCR; TCRdb keeps in-frame clones, though not all of them. The table shows tens of thousands of clones, with 65% to 90% occurring only once. Overall study results and limits: CD8+ T cells showed, on average, more clonal expansion than CD4+ cells. Clones of CD4+ and CD8+ blood T cells grew by week 6 at doses of 0.1 to 3.0 mg/kg.

The chain combines TRBV28 with TRBJ2-7; D call uncertain. The source was CD4+ or CD8+ T cells sorted from blood, collected in a trial of the OX40 agonist ivuxolimab. The clonotype originates from an adult with an advanced solid tumor such as melanoma, head and neck, liver or kidney cancer. CDR3 nucleotides: TGTGCCAGCAGTCCCTTTAACAGTATCGAGCAGTACTTC. It is translated as CASSPFNSIEQYF.